This is a list of T cell receptor beta chains from one sample in a study of cytomegalovirus exposure and HLA in healthy donors. The protocol was immunoSEQ multiplex PCR, while the TCRdb copy is restricted to in-frame clones and leaves out a portion. Among roughly 160,000 clones listed, around 72% were seen once. Material: PBMCs. Receptor source: a female donor in good health and CMV-seronegative. Both conserved end residues are part of each CDR3. D genes are given only for firm matches. Rows give clone size only sometimes, using once, few, many, or a class for an expanded clone.

j_gene: TRBJ2-1
v_gene: TRBV5-1
abundance: few
d_gene: -
CDR3nt: TGCGCCAGCAGCTTGGCGGGCTCCTACAATGAGCAGTTCTTC
CDR3aa: CASSLAGSYNEQFF

j_gene: TRBJ1-1
v_gene: TRBV7-9
abundance: -
d_gene: -
CDR3nt: TGTGCCAGCAGGCCCACAGGAGACACTGAAGCTTTCTTT
CDR3aa: CASRPTGDTEAFF

j_gene: TRBJ2-7
v_gene: TRBV11-3
abundance: -
d_gene: TRBD2
CDR3nt: TGTGCCAGCAGTCCTAGCGGGAGTTCCTACGAGCAGTACTTC
CDR3aa: CASSPSGSSYEQYF

j_gene: TRBJ2-1
v_gene: TRBV30
abundance: -
d_gene: TRBD2
CDR3nt: TGTGCCTGGAGTATACTAGCGGGCTACAATGAGCAGTTCTTC
CDR3aa: CAWSILAGYNEQFF

j_gene: TRBJ2-7
v_gene: TRBV4-2
abundance: once
d_gene: TRBD1
CDR3nt: TGTGCCAGCAGCCAAGATATCGGGGACAGGGGCTACGAGCAGTACTTC
CDR3aa: CASSQDIGDRGYEQYF

j_gene: TRBJ1-1
v_gene: TRBV11-1
abundance: few
d_gene: TRBD1
CDR3nt: TGTGCCAGCAGCTTACAGGGGGCACAAACCTCTGAAGCTTTCTTT
CDR3aa: CASSLQGAQTSEAFF

j_gene: TRBJ2-7
v_gene: TRBV7-9
abundance: -
d_gene: -
CDR3nt: TGTGCCAGCAGCGGAGCTAGCGCCAACTACGAGCAGTACTTC
CDR3aa: CASSGASANYEQYF

j_gene: TRBJ2-7
v_gene: TRBV5-1
abundance: -
d_gene: -
CDR3nt: TGCGCCAGCAGCTTGGGTACGCAGGGGGGCTACGAGCAGTACTTC
CDR3aa: CASSLGTQGGYEQYF

j_gene: TRBJ2-3
v_gene: TRBV4-3
abundance: -
d_gene: TRBD2
CDR3nt: TGCGCCAGCAGCCTTTCGGGACTAGCCACAGATACGCAGTATTTT
CDR3aa: CASSLSGLATDTQYF

j_gene: TRBJ1-5
v_gene: TRBV7-8
abundance: -
d_gene: -
CDR3nt: TGTGCCAGCAGCCCGGGGGGAGGCAATCAGCCCCAGCATTTT
CDR3aa: CASSPGGGNQPQHF

j_gene: TRBJ2-6
v_gene: TRBV7-3
abundance: -
d_gene: -
CDR3nt: TGTGCCAGCAAACCGAGTGCTGGGGCCAACGTCCTGACTTTC
CDR3aa: CASKPSAGANVLTF

j_gene: TRBJ1-2
v_gene: TRBV7-2
abundance: -
d_gene: -
CDR3nt: TGTGCCAGCAGCTTAACTATCCAACGGGGACACCAAGGCCATGGCTACACCTTC
CDR3aa: CASSLTIQRGHQGHGYTF

j_gene: TRBJ1-4
v_gene: TRBV29-1
abundance: -
d_gene: -
CDR3nt: TGCAGCGTCTCTAACGCGGGGGGAAAGGAAAAACTGTTTTTT
CDR3aa: CSVSNAGGKEKLFF

j_gene: TRBJ2-1
v_gene: TRBV5-1
abundance: few
d_gene: TRBD1
CDR3nt: TGCGCCAGCAGCCGAAGGGGCCCCGGGACAGGGGCCTACAATGAGCAGTTCTTC
CDR3aa: CASSRRGPGTGAYNEQFF

j_gene: TRBJ1-4
v_gene: TRBV19
abundance: few
d_gene: -
CDR3nt: TGTGCCAGTACCCGTTCGTCAACTAATGAAAAACTGTTTTTT
CDR3aa: CASTRSSTNEKLFF

j_gene: TRBJ1-5
v_gene: TRBV7-2
abundance: -
d_gene: -
CDR3nt: TGTGCCAGCAGCTTAGATCGGGCAGGGTTTCAGCCCCAGCATTTT
CDR3aa: CASSLDRAGFQPQHF

j_gene: TRBJ1-5
v_gene: TRBV5-5
abundance: -
d_gene: -
CDR3nt: TGTGCCAGCAGCTTTGGTGAGGCGATCAGCAATCAGCCCCAGCATTTT
CDR3aa: CASSFGEAISNQPQHF

j_gene: TRBJ2-2
v_gene: TRBV27
abundance: -
d_gene: -
CDR3nt: TGTGCCAGCAGTGGCAGGGTCCCAAGGCTGTTTTTT
CDR3aa: CASSGRVPRLFF

j_gene: TRBJ2-1
v_gene: TRBV7-8
abundance: few
d_gene: TRBD2
CDR3nt: TGTGCCAGCAGCTCGGGACTAGCGGGGGGGCTGACCTACAATGAGCAGTTCTTC
CDR3aa: CASSSGLAGGLTYNEQFF

j_gene: TRBJ1-4
v_gene: TRBV15
abundance: -
d_gene: -
CDR3nt: TGTGCCACCAGCACCCCGGGACACCATGCAACTAATGAAAAACTGTTTTTT
CDR3aa: CATSTPGHHATNEKLFF

j_gene: TRBJ2-7
v_gene: TRBV30
abundance: -
d_gene: TRBD2
CDR3nt: TGTGCCTGGAGTGTAATGCGCGGGAGGGCCTCCGAGCAGTACTTC
CDR3aa: CAWSVMRGRASEQYF

j_gene: TRBJ1-3
v_gene: TRBV5-8
abundance: -
d_gene: TRBD1
CDR3nt: TGTGCCAGCAGCTTGTTAGGACAGGGAAGAAACACCATATATTTT
CDR3aa: CASSLLGQGRNTIYF

j_gene: TRBJ1-1
v_gene: TRBV18
abundance: few
d_gene: -
CDR3nt: TGTGCCAGCTCACCGACTCACAGGGTGGAGAACACTGAAGCTTTCTTT
CDR3aa: CASSPTHRVENTEAFF

j_gene: TRBJ1-5
v_gene: TRBV19
abundance: -
d_gene: TRBD1
CDR3nt: TGTGCCAGTACCGACAGGGGACAGCCCCAGCATTTT
CDR3aa: CASTDRGQPQHF

j_gene: TRBJ2-7
v_gene: TRBV6-6
abundance: -
d_gene: TRBD2
CDR3nt: TGTGCCAGCAGTTACGAAGCGGGAGGGTACGAGCAGTACTTC
CDR3aa: CASSYEAGGYEQYF

j_gene: TRBJ1-1
v_gene: TRBV2
abundance: -
d_gene: -
CDR3nt: TGTGCCAGCAGTAGACAGACCACTGAAGCTTTCTTT
CDR3aa: CASSRQTTEAFF

j_gene: TRBJ2-7
v_gene: TRBV7-2
abundance: -
d_gene: TRBD2
CDR3nt: TGTGCCAGCAGCTTGGCTAGCGGGAGCTACGAGCAGTACTTC
CDR3aa: CASSLASGSYEQYF

j_gene: TRBJ1-1
v_gene: TRBV18
abundance: -
d_gene: -
CDR3nt: TGTGCCAGCTCACCGCCCAGGGACACTGAAGCTTTCTTT
CDR3aa: CASSPPRDTEAFF

j_gene: TRBJ1-1
v_gene: TRBV7-3
abundance: -
d_gene: -
CDR3nt: TGTGCCAGCAGCTTAACGTCGGGGAACGAAGCTTTCTTT
CDR3aa: CASSLTSGNEAFF

j_gene: TRBJ2-7
v_gene: TRBV28
abundance: -
d_gene: TRBD1
CDR3nt: TGTGCCAGCAACGGACAGGCCTTGGGAGAGCAGTACTTC
CDR3aa: CASNGQALGEQYF

j_gene: TRBJ1-1
v_gene: TRBV6-5
abundance: -
d_gene: -
CDR3nt: TGTGCCAGCAGTTACTCGGTCAGTGGGAACACTGAAGCTTTCTTT
CDR3aa: CASSYSVSGNTEAFF

j_gene: TRBJ2-3
v_gene: TRBV29-1
abundance: -
d_gene: -
CDR3nt: TGCAGCGTCGCAGGGCTACCCCCCACAGATACGCAGTATTTT
CDR3aa: CSVAGLPPTDTQYF

j_gene: TRBJ2-1
v_gene: TRBV2
abundance: few
d_gene: TRBD2
CDR3nt: TGTGCCAGCAGTGAGCTAGCGGGGTACAATGAGCAGTTCTTC
CDR3aa: CASSELAGYNEQFF

j_gene: TRBJ2-3
v_gene: TRBV30
abundance: -
d_gene: -
CDR3nt: TGTGCCTGGAGTGTAACGGGGGGCGGGGATACGCAGTATTTT
CDR3aa: CAWSVTGGGDTQYF

j_gene: TRBJ2-7
v_gene: TRBV27
abundance: -
d_gene: TRBD2
CDR3nt: TGTGCCAGCAGTTTATCCTCGGGAGGGCCGGGGGAGCAGTACTTC
CDR3aa: CASSLSSGGPGEQYF

j_gene: TRBJ1-5
v_gene: TRBV19
abundance: -
d_gene: TRBD1
CDR3nt: TGTGCCAGTAGTCCAGGGACAGGGAGAAGCAATCAGCCCCAGCATTTT
CDR3aa: CASSPGTGRSNQPQHF

j_gene: TRBJ2-1
v_gene: TRBV7-2
abundance: -
d_gene: TRBD2
CDR3nt: TGTGCCAGCAGCTTTGAACTAGCGGGAGCGAATGAGCAGTTCTTC
CDR3aa: CASSFELAGANEQFF

j_gene: TRBJ2-7
v_gene: TRBV6-1
abundance: few
d_gene: TRBD1
CDR3nt: TGTGCCAGCAGCGCCCGACAGGGTGAGGGCCACGAGCAGTACTTC
CDR3aa: CASSARQGEGHEQYF